This T cell receptor (beta chain) was recorded in a study of cytomegalovirus exposure and HLA in healthy donors. A note on this clone: Its antigen remains unknown.

This CDR3 is built from 16 residues. The germline CDR1 and CDR2 sequences are SGHNT and YENEEA. V shed 1 base and J 2 bases; nucleotides not matched to a gene: 7. Samples came from healthy bone marrow donors. Study-wide findings and caveats: In a later analysis, HLA-associated beta chains showed higher expansion and lower generation probabilities than comparable chains.

PCR amplification relied on 60 Vbeta primers (plus 13 Jbeta primers). Clones were sequenced by immunoSEQ multiplex PCR, and TCRdb holds only the in-frame ones, with some missing. The profile shows around 69,000 clones, 70% of them singletons. The sample was PBMCs. This TCR came from a woman aged 45-59 years in good health and CMV-seropositive. This chain connects TRBV11-3 to TRBJ2-5; 7 nucleotides line up with TRBD2. CDR3 sequence (DNA): TGTGCCAGCAGCTTAGGGCAGGGAGGGACTCAAGAGACCCAGTACTTC. Its protein is CASSLGQGGTQETQYF. The entire variable domain, with the rest obtained from reference TRBV11-3 and TRBJ2-5, is as follows: EAGVVQSPRYKIIEKKQPVAFWCNPISGHNTLYWYLQNLGQGPELLIRYENEEAVDDSQLPKDRFSAERLKGVDSTLKIQPAELGDSAVYLCASSLGQGGTQETQYFGPGTRLLVL.